A single sample gave rise to the 9 T cell receptor beta chains below, sequenced in a study of blood T cell repertoires in COVID-19. The data were produced by immunoSEQ multiplex PCR, yet TCRdb's version contains in-frame clones alone and is incomplete. The table lists approximately 250,000 clones, 80% to 95% of them singletons. The specimen sequenced was PBMCs or T cells enriched from blood (not recorded which). Receptors originate from a man aged 35-49 years who had been exposed to COVID-19.

On this clone itself: One junction end disagrees with the germline gene, perhaps due to a read error. The V and J genes are TRBV7-2 and TRBJ2-7; D is perhaps TRBD1 (5 bases). Germline-derived CDR1 and CDR2 are SGHTA and FQGNSA. CDR3 size: 17 residues. Here the CDR3 reads CASSFSESTEISDEQYF. DNA for the CDR3: TGTGCCAGCAGCTTCTCGGAGTCGACAGAAATCTCCGACGAGCAGTACTTC.

The CDR3 DNA reads TGTGCTACCCACGGGGATAATGAGCAGTTCTTC. Its translation is CATHGDNEQFF. V is TRBV6-5 and J is TRBJ2-1; a weak D match, TRBD2 (5 bases). Per the germline V gene, CDR1 is MNHEY and CDR2 is SVGAGI. This CDR3 spans 11 amino acids.

The gene calls are TRBV9 and TRBJ1-3; maybe TRBD1 (5 bases). CDR1 is SGDLS, CDR2 YYNGEE, per germline. This CDR3 region has 16 residues. With 0 bases removed from V and 0 bases from J, the gap between germline ends came to 10 bases. The DNA for the CDR3 is TGTGCCAGCAGCGTAGGACAGACAATCTCTGGAAACACCATATATTTT. Amino acids: CASSVGQTISGNTIYF.

This clone was counted once. The chain links TRBV7-2 to TRBJ2-3; a weak D match, TRBD2 (6 bases). Per germline, CDR1 SGHTA and CDR2 FQGNSA. The CDR3 spans 14 residues. With 6 bases removed from V and 0 bases from J, the gap between germline ends came to 10 bases. This CDR3 is CASRGAGSTDTQYF. In DNA, the CDR3 is TGTGCCAGCAGGGGAGCGGGTAGCACAGATACGCAGTATTTT.

This rearrangement joins TRBV30 to TRBJ2-3; weak D call: TRBD2 (7 bases). V was pared by 4 bases and J by 2 bases, with 19 bases between. The germline gives CDR1 GTSNPN, CDR2 SVGIG (reference sequence). The CDR3 loop spans 16 amino acids. The CDR3 is CAWIPGTSGATDTQYF. The DNA of the CDR3 is TGTGCCTGGATCCCAGGGACAAGCGGGGCCACAGATACGCAGTATTTT.

This chain links TRBV7-2 with TRBJ1-1; possible D gene TRBD1, 6 bases. The CDR3 extends over 18 amino acids. CDR1 and CDR2 (germline): SGHTA, FQGNSA. The germline V and J ends were trimmed by 5 bases and 3 bases, with 25 bases remaining between them. CDR3 in amino acids: CASSPQRGGLPADTEAFF. DNA of the CDR3: TGTGCCAGCAGCCCGCAGAGGGGGGGGCTACCAGCGGACACTGAAGCTTTCTTT. Based on the CDR3 plus reference TRBV7-2 and TRBJ1-1, the full variable domain is GAGVSQSPSNKVTEKGKDVELRCDPISGHTALYWYRQSLGQGLEFLIYFQGNSAPDKSGLPSDRFSAERTGGSVSTLTIQRTQQEDSAVYLCASSPQRGGLPADTEAFFGQGTRLTVV.

J is TRBJ1-1 and V is TRBV6-5, with D unclear. From germline, CDR1 is MNHEY and CDR2 SVGAGI. This CDR3 has 14 amino acids. V was trimmed by 5 bases and J by 0 bases, leaving 10 bases between them. CDR3 nucleotides: TGTGCCAGCAGTACTAATCCCATGAACACTGAAGCTTTCTTT. Protein sequence: CASSTNPMNTEAFF.

This clone has only one observation. The CDR3: CASSQSPAGGYEQYF. CDR3 nucleotide sequence: TGTGCCAGCAGCCAATCTCCAGCGGGAGGCTACGAGCAGTACTTC. V gene TRBV14 combines with J gene TRBJ2-7; 9 bases are a match to TRBD2. J gave up 3 bases and V 2 bases, and 5 bases lay outside the gene matches. The CDR3 consists of 15 residues. Germline V gene lookup returns CDR1 SGHDN and CDR2 FVKESK.

In this sample, this clone turned up once. The chain uses TRBV30 and TRBJ2-1, with 12 bases that match TRBD2. V lost 3 bases to trimming and J lost 7 bases; unmatched junction nucleotides: 22. This CDR3 region has 20 residues. In germline, CDR1 is GTSNPN, CDR2 SVGIG (reference sequence). The CDR3 loop is CAWSPPGLAGRGGFTNEQFF. The CDR3 DNA reads as TGTGCCTGGAGCCCACCGGGACTAGCGGGCCGCGGGGGCTTTACAAATGAGCAGTTCTTC. The whole variable domain, remainder taken from reference TRBV30 and TRBJ2-1, is SQTIHQWPATLVQPVGSPLSLECTVEGTSNPNLYWYRQAAGRGLQLLFYSVGIGQISSEVPQNLSASRPQDRQFILSSKKLLLSDSGFYLCAWSPPGLAGRGGFTNEQFFGPGTRLTVL.